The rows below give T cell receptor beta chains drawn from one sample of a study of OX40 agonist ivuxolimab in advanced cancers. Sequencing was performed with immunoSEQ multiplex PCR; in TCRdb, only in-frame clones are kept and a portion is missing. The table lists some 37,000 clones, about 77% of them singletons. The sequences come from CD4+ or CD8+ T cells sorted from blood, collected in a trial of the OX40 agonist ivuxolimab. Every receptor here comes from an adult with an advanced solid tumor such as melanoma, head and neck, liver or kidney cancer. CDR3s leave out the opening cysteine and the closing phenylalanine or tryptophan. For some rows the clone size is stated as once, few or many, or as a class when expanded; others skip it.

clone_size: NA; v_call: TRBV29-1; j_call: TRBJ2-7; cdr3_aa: SVREGTTYEQY
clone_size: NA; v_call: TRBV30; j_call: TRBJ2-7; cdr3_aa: AWSVASGIDEQY
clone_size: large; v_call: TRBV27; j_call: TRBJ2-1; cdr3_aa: ASSLSRDSTYNEQF
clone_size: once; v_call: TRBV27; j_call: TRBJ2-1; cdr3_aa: ASSPGEPSLAGGEQF
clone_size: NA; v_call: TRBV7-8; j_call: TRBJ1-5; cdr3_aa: ASSLGQGAAQPQH
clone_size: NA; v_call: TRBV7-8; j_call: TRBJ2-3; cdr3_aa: ASSLGGGGSTDTQY
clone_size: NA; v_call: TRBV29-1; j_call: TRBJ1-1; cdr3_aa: SVERDWGTEAF
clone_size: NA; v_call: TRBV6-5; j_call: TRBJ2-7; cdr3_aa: ASSYGATYEQY
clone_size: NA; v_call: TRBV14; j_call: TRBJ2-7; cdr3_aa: ASSRRDRNYEQY
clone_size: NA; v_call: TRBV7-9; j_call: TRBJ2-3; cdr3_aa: ASSFESTDTQY
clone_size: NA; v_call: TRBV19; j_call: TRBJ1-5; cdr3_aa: ASSPSVWSTQPQH
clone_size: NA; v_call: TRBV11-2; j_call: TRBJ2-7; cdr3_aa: ASSLSWGAGGVEQY
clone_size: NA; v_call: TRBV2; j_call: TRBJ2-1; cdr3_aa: ASSADPPRIPSYNEQF
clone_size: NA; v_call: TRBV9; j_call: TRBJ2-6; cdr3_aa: ASSLRPGGSGANVLT
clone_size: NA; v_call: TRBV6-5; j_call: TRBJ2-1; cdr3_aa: ASSLGAHWDEQF
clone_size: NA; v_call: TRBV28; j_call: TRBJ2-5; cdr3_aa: ASSLVDGQETQY
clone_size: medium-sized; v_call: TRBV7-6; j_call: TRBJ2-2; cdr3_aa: ASSFRLVGELF
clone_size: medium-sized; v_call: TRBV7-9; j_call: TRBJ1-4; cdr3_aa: ASSLVQGLANEKLF
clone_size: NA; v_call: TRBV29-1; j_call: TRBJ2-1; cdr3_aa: SVDGLAGGPYSYNEQF
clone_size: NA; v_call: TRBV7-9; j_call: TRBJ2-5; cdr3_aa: ASSLGTGGQETQY
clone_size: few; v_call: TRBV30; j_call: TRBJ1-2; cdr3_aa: AWRRTGDYGYT
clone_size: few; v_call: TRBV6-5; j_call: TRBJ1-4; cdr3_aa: ASSYSPGNEKLF
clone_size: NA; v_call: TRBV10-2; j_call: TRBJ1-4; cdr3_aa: ASSESIRDRAYEKLF
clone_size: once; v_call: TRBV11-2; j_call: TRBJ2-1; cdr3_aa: ASSPGLAGGLYNEQF
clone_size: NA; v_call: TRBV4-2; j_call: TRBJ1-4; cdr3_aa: ASSQEDRAINEKLF
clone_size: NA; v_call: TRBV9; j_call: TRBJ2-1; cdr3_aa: ASSVEAGGPDEQF
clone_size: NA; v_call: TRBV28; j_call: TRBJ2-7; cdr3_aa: ASNLPTSRTYEQY
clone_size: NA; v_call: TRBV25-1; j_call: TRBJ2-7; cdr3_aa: ASSESLEQY
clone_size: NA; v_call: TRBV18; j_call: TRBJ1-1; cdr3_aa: ASSPGGRNTEAF